Each of the 10 T cell receptor beta chains below was sequenced from the same sample in a study of cytomegalovirus exposure and HLA in healthy donors. PCR employed 60 Vbeta and 13 Jbeta primers. Repertoires were generated with immunoSEQ multiplex PCR, while TCRdb's copy carries only in-frame clones and drops some. The sample has over 110,000 clones, over 75% seen once. Sequenced: PBMCs. The receptors derive from a male donor in good health and CMV-seronegative.

The chain has TRBV7-9 and TRBJ2-7; 9 positions match TRBD2. J was trimmed by 9 bases and V by 4 bases; bases with no gene match: 10. This CDR3 is built from 14 residues. CDR1 and CDR2 (germline): SEHNR, FQNEAQ (reference sequence). The CDR3 reads CASSSGLANLVQYF. The CDR3 bases are TGTGCCAGCAGCTCAGGACTAGCGAACTTGGTGCAGTACTTC.

The chain has TRBV10-3 and TRBJ2-1, with 7 bases that match TRBD2. This CDR3 comprises 15 residues. V was pared by 8 bases and J by 0 bases, with 7 bases of the junction left unmatched. From germline, CDR1 is ENHRY and CDR2 SYGVKD. CDR3 sequence: CAIPASGASYNEQFF. The CDR3 coding sequence is TGTGCCATCCCTGCTAGCGGAGCCTCCTACAATGAGCAGTTCTTC.

The chain recombines TRBV7-9 with TRBJ2-5; 8 nucleotides match TRBD1. From germline, CDR1 is SEHNR and CDR2 FQNEAQ (reference sequence). Trimming removed 5 bases from V and 7 bases from J; junction bases left unmatched: 9. The CDR3 is made up of 14 amino acids. In DNA form, the CDR3 reads TGTGCCAGCAGCAGCTCCGGGACAGGCGGGACCCAGTACTTC. As protein: CASSSSGTGGTQYF.

The chain joins TRBV7-2 to TRBJ2-5; perhaps TRBD1 as D (8 bases). Trimming shortened V by 8 bases and J by 11 bases, and 18 bases separated the two germline ends. The CDR3 loop spans 12 amino acids. Per the germline V gene, CDR1 is SGHTA and CDR2 is FQGNSA. CDR3 amino acids: CASGYTGGEQYF. CDR3 coding DNA: TGTGCCAGCGGCTATACAGGGGGGGAGCAGTACTTC.

The V and J genes are TRBV10-3 and TRBJ1-1, with unresolved D. Germline V gene data show CDR1 as ENHRY and CDR2 as SYGVKD. V shed 1 base and J shed 0 bases, with 15 bases lying between them. The CDR3 sequence is 17 residues long. DNA of the CDR3: TGTGCCATCAGTGAGTACGTCGGGGTCCTATTGAACACTGAAGCTTTCTTT. Residues: CAISEYVGVLLNTEAFF.

In this sample, this clone turned up a few times. The chain links TRBV4-3 to TRBJ1-2, with TRBD1 identical over 7 bases. Germline loops: CDR1 LGHNA, CDR2 YSLEER. V lost 2 bases, J lost 4 bases, and 10 bases stayed unmatched. This CDR3 spans 16 amino acids. CDR3 protein: CASSQLIQGTSYGYTF. The CDR3 DNA reads TGCGCCAGCAGCCAATTAATACAGGGGACTAGCTATGGCTACACCTTC.

The chain uses TRBV21-1 and TRBJ1-5; TRBD1, as called in the table, went unchecked against the DNA. TRBV21-1 is a documented pseudogene. CDR3 size: 15 residues. CDR3 sequence (DNA): TGTGCCAGCAGCAAAGTGGGGCCGCGGAATCAGCCCCAGCATTTT. It is translated as CASSKVGPRNQPQHF.

The rearrangement joins TRBV7-9 to TRBJ2-7; 9 bases are a match to TRBD1. Germline assignment: CDR1 SEHNR and CDR2 FQNEAQ (reference sequence). The V and J ends lost 2 bases and 6 bases, in that order; junction bases with no gene match: 5. There are 14 residues in the CDR3. CDR3 sequence (DNA): TGTGCCAGCAGCTTATCAGGACAGGGGCCCGAGCAGTACTTC. Protein: CASSLSGQGPEQYF.

This chain connects TRBV27 to TRBJ2-7; a weak D match, TRBD2 (6 bases). Trimming shortened V by 0 bases and J by 3 bases, and 12 bases separated the two germline ends. The CDR3 is 15 amino acids. Germline V gene sequence: CDR1 MNHEY, CDR2 SMNVEV (reference sequence). The CDR3 reads CASSLSAGLSYEQYF. In DNA, the CDR3 is TGTGCCAGCAGTTTATCCGCGGGATTGAGCTACGAGCAGTACTTC.

The chain has TRBV9 and TRBJ2-7; 10 nucleotides agree with TRBD1. Germline lookup yields CDR1 SGDLS and CDR2 YYNGEE. There are 15 residues in the CDR3. V lost 0 bases, J lost 4 bases, and 4 bases stayed unmatched. The CDR3 spells CASSVAGTGEYEQYF. CDR3 sequence (DNA): TGTGCCAGCAGCGTAGCAGGGACAGGGGAATACGAGCAGTACTTC.